The 8 T cell receptor beta chains reported below all come from one sample, sequenced in a study of CD8+ T cells in alopecia areata. Extraction and reverse transcription of RNA yielded cDNA as the sequencing template. The protocol was immunoSEQ multiplex PCR, while the TCRdb copy is restricted to in-frame clones and leaves out a portion. This table has 150,000 or so clones, 50% to 65% appearing once. Sample: CD8+ T cells sorted from blood, taken at week 0. The receptors originated from a human donor with alopecia areata.

This rearrangement joins TRBV11-2 to TRBJ2-3, with TRBD2 matching over 11 bases. V dropped 2 bases and J dropped 2; count of bases not matched to a gene: 9. The CDR3 has 18 residues. Germline V lookup: CDR1 SGHAT, CDR2 FQNNGV. The CDR3 nucleotides are TGTGCCAGCAGCTTACCCCAAACTAGCGGGGGTTCCACAGATACGCAGTATTTT. Protein sequence: CASSLPQTSGGSTDTQYF.

This clone was counted a few times. The chain employs TRBV29-1 and TRBJ2-1; D ambiguous. V was trimmed by 0 bases and J by 4 bases, leaving 10 bases between them. The V gene's germline CDR1 is SQVTM and CDR2 ANQGSEA. The CDR3 has 14 amino acids. CDR3 sequence reads: CSVEDGSLYNEQFF. In nucleotides, the CDR3 is TGCAGCGTTGAAGACGGGTCGTTATACAATGAGCAGTTCTTC.

This clone was observed a single time. V is TRBV27 and J is TRBJ2-5, with 7 nucleotides matching TRBD2. The CDR3 extends over 15 amino acids. Looked up from germline, CDR1 is MNHEY and CDR2 is SMNVEV (reference sequence). Germline trimming cut 3 bases from V and 4 bases from J; bases unmatched to any gene: 8. CDR3 amino acids: CASSLSPGGLETQYF. The CDR3 coding sequence is TGTGCCAGCAGTTTGTCCCCCGGGGGGTTAGAGACCCAGTACTTC.

The chain recombines TRBV5-6 with TRBJ2-2; D call uncertain. This CDR3 has 12 amino acids. Trimming took off 4 bases at V and 6 bases at J, with 7 bases between the two ends. Germline assignment: CDR1 SGHDT and CDR2 YYEEEE. The CDR3 region has the DNA TGTGCCAGCAGCCTATATCCCGGGGAGCTGTTTTTT. Protein product: CASSLYPGELFF.

This clone was seen a few times. The chain combines TRBV30 with TRBJ2-1; 10 nucleotides line up with TRBD1. The CDR3 spans 14 residues. The V gene's germline CDR1 is GTSNPN and CDR2 SVGIG (reference sequence). Trimming removed 4 bases from V and 5 bases from J; junction bases left unmatched: 5. For the CDR3, the DNA is TGTGCCTGGAAAGACAGGGGGCCCCACAATGAGCAGTTCTTC. Its translation: CAWKDRGPHNEQFF.

V gene TRBV11-2 combines with J gene TRBJ1-1; tentative D call: TRBD1 (6 bases). With 8 bases removed from V and 11 bases from J, the gap between germline ends came to 15 bases. Germline CDR1 is SGHAT and CDR2 is FQNNGV. The CDR3 spans 11 residues. This CDR3 is CASRYKGEAFF. CDR3 DNA: TGTGCCAGCCGGTATAAGGGGGAGGCTTTCTTT. Supplemented by reference TRBV11-2 and TRBJ1-1, the full variable domain reads EAGVAQSPRYKIIEKRQSVAFWCNPISGHATLYWYQQILGQGPKLLIQFQNNGVVDDSQLPKDRFSAERLKGVDSTLKIQPAKLEDSAVYLCASRYKGEAFFGQGTRLTVV.

The chain has TRBV5-6 and TRBJ1-5; 7 bases are a match to TRBD1. The CDR3 covers 14 residues. Per germline, CDR1 SGHDT and CDR2 YYEEEE. Germline trimming cut 1 base from V and 4 bases from J; bases unmatched to any gene: 2. The CDR3 here is CASSLSQGNQPQHF. CDR3 nucleotides: TGTGCCAGCAGCTTGTCACAGGGGAATCAGCCCCAGCATTTT.

J is TRBJ2-7 and V is TRBV29-1, with 14 bases matching TRBD2. V dropped 2 bases and J dropped 0; count of bases not matched to a gene: 3. The CDR3 is 16 amino acids. In germline, CDR1 is SQVTM, CDR2 ANQGSEA. CDR3 sequence reads: CSVERLAGGSSYEQYF. The CDR3 region has the DNA TGCAGCGTTGAAAGACTAGCGGGGGGGAGCTCCTACGAGCAGTACTTC.